Listed below are T cell receptor beta chains from one sample, sequenced in a study of T cells in Graves' hyperthyroidism and ophthalmopathy. Each CDR3 protein gets one entry after TCRdb re-called the multiplex PCR reads with MiXCR. Among 600,000 to 700,000 distinct CDR3 sequences, over 40% were seen once, and the ten largest hold about 7.7%. Sequenced material: peripheral blood or thyroid tissue (not recorded which). The receptor source for this set is an adult man with Graves' disease, either hyperthyroidism or ophthalmopathy (not recorded which). The CDR3 runs from the conserved cysteine through the conserved F or W. The D gene is left open where the match is weak. Expanded clones are given a class, and other clones once, few, many or no size at all.

CDR3 DNA	CDR3 protein	D gene	V gene	clone size	J gene
TGTGCCTGGGGGGCGGGGGCCTACGAGCAGTACTTC	CAWGAGAYEQYF	.	TRBV2	.	TRBJ2-7
TGCAGCGCCGGACAGGGGGCGACCGAGCAGTACTTC	CSAGQGATEQYF	TRBD1	TRBV29-1	.	TRBJ2-7
TGTGCCAGTAGTGACCACGGGCCAGGGTCCAATTCACCCCTCCACTTT	CASSDHGPGSNSPLHF	.	TRBV19	.	TRBJ1-6
TGTGCCAGCAGTGAAGTGTGGCACCCCGATCAGCCCCAGCATTTT	CASSEVWHPDQPQHF	.	TRBV12-3/TRBV12-4	few	TRBJ1-5
TGCAGCGTCCCCGGGACAGGGGGCTGGGGCTCCTACGAGCAGTACTTC	CSVPGTGGWGSYEQYF	TRBD1	TRBV29-1	.	TRBJ2-7
TGCAGCGCTCCCTCGCCGGGACAGGGTGGTGGCTACACCTTC	CSAPSPGQGGGYTF	TRBD1	TRBV29-1	.	TRBJ1-2
TGCAGCGTTACCGAAGGGGGGTCGGACACTGAAGCTTTCTTT	CSVTEGGSDTEAFF	.	TRBV29-1	many	TRBJ1-1
TGTGCCAGCAGCCAAGGGGCCATCCCGGTCGAGCAGTACTTC	CASSQGAIPVEQYF	.	TRBV7-9	.	TRBJ2-7
TGTGCCAGCAGCTTAATGACAGGAGGCACTGAAGCTTTCTTT	CASSLMTGGTEAFF	.	TRBV5-6	few	TRBJ1-1
TGTGCCAGCATATTTGGGGGCAGCACTGAAGCTTTCTTT	CASIFGGSTEAFF	.	TRBV2	.	TRBJ1-1
TGTGCCATCAGCCGGACAGAGGGTTCACCCCTCCACTTT	CAISRTEGSPLHF	.	TRBV10-3	.	TRBJ1-6
TGCGCCAACAGCTTGAAAGGGACAGGAGACTACGAGCAGTACTTC	CANSLKGTGDYEQYF	TRBD1	TRBV5-1	.	TRBJ2-7
TGCAGTGCTACCGAAGATACAACTAATGAAAAACTGTTTTTT	CSATEDTTNEKLFF	.	TRBV20-1	few	TRBJ1-4
TGCAGCGTTCGACAGAGCTCTGGAAACACCATATATTTT	CSVRQSSGNTIYF	.	TRBV29-1	many	TRBJ1-3
TGCGCCAGCAGCCAACAACAGGACGGAACCTACGAGCAGTACTTC	CASSQQQDGTYEQYF	.	TRBV5-5	.	TRBJ2-7
TGCAGTGCCGTATATGGCTACACCTTC	CSAVYGYTF	.	TRBV20-1	many	TRBJ1-2
TGCGCCAGCAGCTTGCCCGGGACAGGTGATAATTCACCCCTCCACTTT	CASSLPGTGDNSPLHF	TRBD1	TRBV5-1	many	TRBJ1-6
TGTGCCAGCAGCTTGTACGGAGAAAGGAACACTGAAGCTTTCTTT	CASSLYGERNTEAFF	.	TRBV5-6	.	TRBJ1-1
TGTGCCAGCAGGGCCCCCTATGGCTACACCTTC	CASRAPYGYTF	.	TRBV25-1	.	TRBJ1-2
TGCAGTGCTACCCGACAGGGCGGGAGTGAAAAACTGTTTTTT	CSATRQGGSEKLFF	TRBD1	TRBV20-1	.	TRBJ1-4
TGCGCCAGCAGCTCTGGGTACATGAACACTGAAGCTTTCTTT	CASSSGYMNTEAFF	.	TRBV5-1	.	TRBJ1-1
TGTGCCATCAGGGCCGGCACTGAAGCTTTCTTT	CAIRAGTEAFF	.	TRBV10-3	.	TRBJ1-1
TGTGCCAGCAGTGGGACAGTAAGCAATCAGCCCCAGCATTTT	CASSGTVSNQPQHF	TRBD1	TRBV10-3	many	TRBJ1-5
TGTGCCAGCAACCCAGCGACAGCTAATTCACCCCTCCACTTT	CASNPATANSPLHF	.	TRBV12-3/TRBV12-4	many	TRBJ1-6
TGTGCCATCAGCCAAGGGGGGGCTGAAGCTTTCTTT	CAISQGGAEAFF	.	TRBV10-3	many	TRBJ1-1
TGTGCCAGCAGTTACAGGGGCAGTGGGGCCAACGTCCTGACTTTC	CASSYRGSGANVLTF	TRBD1	TRBV2	.	TRBJ2-6
TGCAGTGCTAGCCTCTCAGGGATTAGGGTGAACACTGAAGCTTTCTTT	CSASLSGIRVNTEAFF	.	TRBV20-1	.	TRBJ1-1
TGCGCCAGCAGCTTGCGACAGGGGTTTGAGACCCAGTACTTC	CASSLRQGFETQYF	TRBD1	TRBV5-1	few	TRBJ2-5
TGCAGCGCCCTTTTGGGCCGCTCTGGAAACACCATATATTTT	CSALLGRSGNTIYF	.	TRBV29-1	many	TRBJ1-3
TGTGCCAGCAGTCAGGGACGTACGTACGAGCAGTACTTC	CASSQGRTYEQYF	.	TRBV6-1	many	TRBJ2-7
TGTGCCAGCGCAGTACCAAGGGAGGGGGTCTACGAGCAGTACTTC	CASAVPREGVYEQYF	.	TRBV10-3	.	TRBJ2-7
TGTGCCAGCAGTTTGGCGGGGGCAAGATACGAGCAGTACTTC	CASSLAGARYEQYF	.	TRBV11-1	few	TRBJ2-7
TGTGCCAGCAGTTCGCCGGGACAGGGGTTCGTCGAGCAGTACTTC	CASSSPGQGFVEQYF	TRBD1	TRBV12-3/TRBV12-4	.	TRBJ2-7
TGTGCCAGCAGTTTAGTGTTTGACAGGGGGAAGGATCAGCCCCAGCATTTT	CASSLVFDRGKDQPQHF	TRBD1	TRBV2	once	TRBJ1-5
TGCGCCAGCACGACTAGCGGGAGCGCGAACACCGGGGAGCTGTTTTTT	CASTTSGSANTGELFF	TRBD2	TRBV5-1	.	TRBJ2-2
TGCAGTGCTCAGACATGGGATCCCCAGGCACCCCTCCACTTT	CSAQTWDPQAPLHF	.	TRBV20-1	few	TRBJ1-6
TGTGCCAGCAGCTTAGGGTCCTACGAGCAGTACTTC	CASSLGSYEQYF	.	TRBV7-9	many	TRBJ2-7
TGTGCCAGCAGCGTTCGCTCGACGGTCTACGAGCAGTACTTC	CASSVRSTVYEQYF	.	TRBV9	.	TRBJ2-7
TGTGCCAGCAGTGACTCGGGACAGGGGTACAATCAGCCCCAGCATTTT	CASSDSGQGYNQPQHF	TRBD1	TRBV6-4	few	TRBJ1-5
TGCAGTGCTAGAGCACGCTCGGGTGGAAACACCATATATTTT	CSARARSGGNTIYF	.	TRBV20-1	.	TRBJ1-3
TGTGCCATCAGTGGATTACAAGCGGGAGGGAAAGAGACCCAGTACTTC	CAISGLQAGGKETQYF	TRBD2	TRBV10-3	many	TRBJ2-5
TGCAGCGTTGAGGACAGGGGGCAGTTTTTT	CSVEDRGQFF	TRBD1	TRBV29-1	.	TRBJ2-2
TGCAGCGTCGCCCCCGGGACAGTAAGTAGAGCTTTCTTT	CSVAPGTVSRAFF	TRBD1	TRBV29-1	few	TRBJ1-1
TGTGCCAGCAGCTTATCCACCGGGACGAGTGGAAACACCATATATTTT	CASSLSTGTSGNTIYF	.	TRBV7-9	many	TRBJ1-3
TGTGCCAGCAGTTTGGCAGGGTCCTCTGAAGCTTTCTTT	CASSLAGSSEAFF	.	TRBV12-3/TRBV12-4	.	TRBJ1-1
TGTGCCAGCCATGGTCACGGGACAGGGAATGAAAAACTGTTTTTT	CASHGHGTGNEKLFF	TRBD1	TRBV28	.	TRBJ1-4
TGTGCCAGCAGCGTTGGAGAGGGGACTTTCGAAGCTTTCTTT	CASSVGEGTFEAFF	.	TRBV25-1	.	TRBJ1-1
TGCAGTGCTAGCAGGGGCTACAATTCACCCCTCCACTTT	CSASRGYNSPLHF	.	TRBV20-1	few	TRBJ1-6
.	CSVETGGYTFGSGSETQYF	.	TRBV29-1	.	TRBJ2-5
TGTGCCAGCAGCTTAGATTTAAGGGTTGGGAGATCACCCCTCCACTTT	CASSLDLRVGRSPLHF	.	TRBV7-2	few	TRBJ1-6
TGTGCCAGCAGCGTCTTAGCAGGGGGCATGGATGGCTACACCTTC	CASSVLAGGMDGYTF	TRBD1	TRBV9	few	TRBJ1-2
TGCACCAGGGGTGAAGAGACCCAGTACTTC	CTRGEETQYF	.	TRBV29-1	.	TRBJ2-5
TGTGCCAGCAGTGAAACCGCCACCCAGGGAGGGGGATATTCACCCCTCCACTTT	CASSETATQGGGYSPLHF	.	TRBV6-4	.	TRBJ1-6
TGTGCCAGCAGTCGGGGGCAGGGGGCTGGTAGCAATCAGCCCCAGCATTTT	CASSRGQGAGSNQPQHF	TRBD1	TRBV2	.	TRBJ1-5
TGTGCCACCAGTGGGACAGGGGGCGGAGATACGCAGTATTTT	CATSGTGGGDTQYF	TRBD1	TRBV24-1	.	TRBJ2-3